This T cell receptor (beta chain) was captured by sequencing in a study of CD8+CD57+ T cells in acquired aplastic anemia. The overall study: CD4+ and CD8+ cells, once sorted, gave DNA averaging approximately 3 ug. The study, taken as a whole, reports: Patients shared about 30 CD8+ CDR3 sequences with controls. Controls did not differ significantly from patients in CD8+ Simpson's diversity.

In regard to this clonotype: Its matching antigen is unknown.

Genomic DNA templated the TCR beta VDJ and CDR3 profiling. TCRdb independently ran MiXCR on the reads; one entry per CDR3 protein. The profile shows about 270,000 distinct CDR3 sequences, around 60% of them singletons. Germline V lookup: CDR1 LNHDA, CDR2 SQIVND (reference sequence). V was clipped by 3 bases and J by 2 bases, with 11 bases between them. The CDR3 spans 15 residues. The sequence came from a human donor with severe aplastic anemia or a healthy control (not recorded which). The rearrangement uses TRBV19 and TRBJ1-5; D remains unclear. The material sequenced was sorted CD4+, CD8+, or CD8+CD57+ T cells (not recorded which) from PBMCs. The CDR3 is CASSMTGNGNQPQHF. CDR3 nucleotides: TGTGCCAGTAGTATGACCGGGAACGGCAATCAGCCCCAGCATTTT.